This entry features one T cell receptor (beta chain) sequence. The assay was immunoSEQ multiplex PCR, and TCRdb's table has in-frame clones only and misses some. This sample has 270,000 or so clones, with 70% to 90% found just once. The data were taken from a study of blood T cell repertoires in COVID-19. Overall study context: COVID-19 samples from acute and convalescent phases originated in the United States, Italy and Spain.

This CDR3 spans 11 amino acids. The germline gives CDR1 GTSNPN, CDR2 SVGIG (reference sequence). The V end lost 5 bases, the J end lost 2 bases, and 7 bases lay between the germline ends. The sequencing sample was made of PBMCs or T cells enriched from blood (not recorded which). The chain recombines TRBV30 with TRBJ2-7; D not resolved. The TCR sequence derives from a woman between 50 and 59 years old who had been exposed to COVID-19. The CDR3 loop reads CAWGVPYEQYF. CDR3 nucleotides: TGTGCCTGGGGAGTTCCCTACGAGCAGTACTTC.